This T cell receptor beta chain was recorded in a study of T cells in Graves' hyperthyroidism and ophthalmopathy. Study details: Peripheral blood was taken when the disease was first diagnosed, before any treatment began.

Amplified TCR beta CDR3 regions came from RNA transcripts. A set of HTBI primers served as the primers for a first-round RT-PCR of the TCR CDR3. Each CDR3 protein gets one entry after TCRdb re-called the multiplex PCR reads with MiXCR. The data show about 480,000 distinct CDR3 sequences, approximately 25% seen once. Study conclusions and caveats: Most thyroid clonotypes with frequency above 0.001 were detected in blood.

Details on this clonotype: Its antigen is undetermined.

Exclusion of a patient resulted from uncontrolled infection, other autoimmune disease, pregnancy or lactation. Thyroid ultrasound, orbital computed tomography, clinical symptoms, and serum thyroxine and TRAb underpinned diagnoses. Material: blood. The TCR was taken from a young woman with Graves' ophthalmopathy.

The CDR3 spells CATSDPKTGHYEQYF. In DNA, the CDR3 is TGTGCCACCAGTGATCCTAAGACAGGCCACTACGAGCAGTACTTC. This rearrangement joins TRBV24-1 to TRBJ2-7, with a weak D call TRBD1 (6 bases). With 3 bases removed from V and 3 bases from J, the gap between germline ends came to 14 bases. Germline values: CDR1 KGHDR, CDR2 SFDVKD. This CDR3 has 15 amino acids.